The present entry profiles one T cell receptor (beta chain) with its context. The antigen it binds to is not known. No clone much larger than this one lies a single base away; base qualities are absent. From a lookup of the germline V gene, CDR1 and CDR2 are KGHSH and LQKENI. The CDR3 spans 16 residues, from the cysteine through the phenylalanine. The retained sequence is limited to the CDR3, 48 bases, with the frame set at the first base. V has 0 bases trimmed and J has 0 bases trimmed; junction bases matching no gene number 4. Library preparation employed RT-PCR. The instrument given in TCRdb is Illumina HiSeq 2500. Using fastp trimming at Q25 and MiXCR clonotype assembly, TCRdb reanalyzed the public sequencing data and kept in-frame beta chains. CDR3 protein duplicates are merged, each entry listing the most common genes and DNA. The sample table shows over 800,000 distinct CDR3 sequences, and approximately 22% are seen once. The top ten constitute roughly 10% of the sample.

The data are from a study of response to subunit inactivated influenza vaccine (dated by TCRdb to the late 2010s). For the wider study: Deep quantitative profiling of the T cell receptor repertoire was used in the study to follow responses to a trivalent subunit inactivated influenza vaccine.

Results the study describes overall, beyond this receptor: It was suggested by the authors that each seasonal influenza vaccination may recruit only a limited number of new T cells.

The rearranged chain carries TRBV18 and TRBJ2-5, with TRBD1 identical over 7 junction bases. This receptor was obtained from a man aged 45-65 years who received an inactivated influenza vaccine. Donor details come from another sample of the same person, matched by shared clones. The source was PBMCs from blood, collected about 5 days after vaccination. The CDR3 has the sequence CASSPPTGIYQETQYF. The bases read TGTGCCAGCTCACCACCGACAGGGATTTACCAAGAGACCCAGTACTTC.